Following are 13 T cell receptor beta chains from one sample sequenced in a study of naive and memory T cell subsets. The beta constant-region primer was an equimolar mix of two oligonucleotides covering TRBC1 and TRBC2. Via MiXCR, TCRdb re-called the UMI-ligation and nested PCR reads, giving one row per CDR3 protein. Seen here are some 36,000 distinct CDR3 sequences, 13% observed once, and the top ten hold 22%. The source material was effector memory CD4+ T cells from blood. Subset described: effector memory, CD45RA- CD27-. These receptors all stem from a human donor in good health.

This clonotype ranks as medium-sized. The J gene is TRBJ2-7, the V gene TRBV12-3 or TRBV12-4; possibly TRBD1 for D (5 bases). The CDR3 has 13 residues. V was cut by 3 bases and J by 6 bases, with 12 bases left in between. In DNA, the CDR3 is TGTGCCAGCAGTTTCTGGGGCGACGGCGAGCAGTACTTC. Its protein is CASSFWGDGEQYF.

The chain links TRBV6-2 or TRBV6-3 to TRBJ2-5; D perhaps matches TRBD2 (5 bases). Germline V gene data show CDR1 as MNHEY and CDR2 as SVGEGT. CDR3 length equals 13 residues. V was pared by 6 bases and J by 3 bases, with 11 bases between. The CDR3 DNA reads TGTGCCAGCAGGGTCTGGCGGGAAGAGACCCAGTACTTC. Protein product: CASRVWREETQYF.

This clonotype appeared once. The chain has TRBV27 and TRBJ2-1; TRBD2 matches at 10 bases. This CDR3 comprises 15 residues. After removal of 3 bases from V and 8 bases from J, the junction contained 7 bases not matched to a gene. Germline CDR1 MNHEY, CDR2 SMNVEV (reference sequence). As DNA, the CDR3 is TGTGCCAGCAGTTTGTGGCGAGCGGGAGGGGATGAGCAGTTCTTC. The encoded protein is CASSLWRAGGDEQFF.

In its sample, this clonotype was seen a few times. The chain carries TRBV27 and TRBJ2-7; D not resolved. This CDR3 is 16 amino acids long. CDR1 and CDR2 from the germline V gene are MNHEY and SMNVEV (reference sequence). Deletions cut 0 bases from V and 6 bases from J, with 18 bases between. The CDR3: CASSLSFLVEGAEQYF. DNA for the CDR3: TGTGCCAGCAGTTTATCGTTCCTAGTAGAAGGCGCCGAGCAGTACTTC.

The V call is TRBV5-1, the J call TRBJ2-3; tentatively, D is TRBD2 (5 bases). Germline loops: CDR1 SGHRS, CDR2 YFSETQ. The CDR3 has 16 residues. Trimming pared 2 bases from V and 0 bases from J, leaving 13 bases between. This chain's CDR3 is CASSLGAALSTDTQYF. The CDR3 DNA reads TGCGCCAGCAGCTTAGGAGCGGCTCTTAGCACAGATACGCAGTATTTT. The full variable domain, rest sourced from reference TRBV5-1 and TRBJ2-3, is KAGVTQTPRYLIKTRGQQVTLSCSPISGHRSVSWYQQTPGQGLQFLFEYFSETQRNKGNFPGRFSGRQFSNSRSEMNVSTLELGDSALYLCASSLGAALSTDTQYFGPGTRLTVL.

This clonotype has ten or more counts. The chain combines TRBV29-1 with TRBJ1-2; D remains unclear. The V and J ends lost 4 bases and 0 bases respectively, with 9 bases between them. Germline loops: CDR1 SQVTM, CDR2 ANQGSEA. CDR3 length: 13 amino acids. In DNA form, the CDR3 reads TGCAGCGTTGCAGAGGCAACTAACTATGGCTACACCTTC. Residues: CSVAEATNYGYTF.

J is TRBJ1-1 and V is TRBV20-1; TRBD1 aligns across 11 bases. The CDR3 has 16 residues. CDR1 is DFQATT and CDR2 is SNEGSKA in the germline V gene (reference sequence). The V gene end was trimmed by 2 bases and the J gene end by 1 base; junction bases not matched to a gene: 6. CDR3: CSARPGQGAPNTEAFF. The CDR3 DNA is TGCAGTGCTAGACCTGGACAGGGGGCACCGAACACTGAAGCTTTCTTT.

This rearrangement joins TRBV7-3 to TRBJ2-3; 13 nucleotides align to TRBD2. The CDR3 consists of 16 residues. Germline CDR1 is SGHTA and CDR2 is FQGTGA. Trimming removed 4 bases from V and 4 bases from J; junction bases left unmatched: 5. The chain's CDR3 is CASSSGLAGMSDTQYF. DNA for the CDR3: TGTGCCAGCAGCTCGGGACTAGCGGGAATGTCAGATACGCAGTATTTT.

This clonotype is medium-sized by share. V is TRBV19 and J is TRBJ2-1, with 7 nucleotides matching TRBD1. The CDR3 is made up of 17 amino acids. With 3 bases clipped from V and 4 bases from J, the junction kept 12 bases outside the gene matches. Germline values: CDR1 LNHDA, CDR2 SQIVND (reference sequence). The CDR3 DNA reads TGTGCCAGTAGTATCCAAGGGGGCTCCTCAGCTTACAATGAGCAGTTCTTC. Amino acid sequence: CASSIQGGSSAYNEQFF.

This clonotype came up a few times. The chain carries TRBV7-9 and TRBJ2-1, with D hard to call. Trimming took off 5 bases at V and 9 bases at J, with 11 bases between the two ends. CDR1 SEHNR and CDR2 FQNEAQ come from the germline V gene (reference sequence). The CDR3 runs 12 residues. The CDR3 spells CASSPTMTEQFF. The CDR3 coding sequence is TGTGCCAGCAGCCCAACTATGACTGAGCAGTTCTTC.

On this clonotype: The germline gene is not matched at one end of the junction; a read error may be the cause. The rearrangement links TRBV5-6 to TRBJ2-3; D is possibly TRBD2 (5 bases). The CDR3 runs to 15 residues. Germline V gene data show CDR1 as SGHDT and CDR2 as YYEEEE. The chain's CDR3 is CASSSVSGSTDSQYF. CDR3 in DNA: TGTGCCAGCAGCTCCGTCAGCGGAAGCACAGATTCGCAGTATTTT. Supplemented by reference TRBV5-6 and TRBJ2-3, the full variable domain reads DAGVTQSPTHLIKTRGQQVTLRCSPKSGHDTVSWYQQALGQGPQFIFQYYEEEERQRGNFPDRFSGHQFPNYSSELNVNALLLGDSALYLCASSSVSGSTDSQYFGPGTRLTVL.

This clonotype was seen many times. The J gene is TRBJ1-5, the V gene TRBV7-8; D not certain. Germline V gives CDR1 SGHVS, CDR2 FQNEAQ. V dropped 1 base and J dropped 3 bases, with 13 bases sitting between them. This CDR3 has 16 residues. DNA of the CDR3: TGTGCCAGCAGCTTAGTTGTAGGCAAGAACAATCAGCCCCAGCATTTT. This translates into CASSLVVGKNNQPQHF.

This clonotype was found a few times. V gene TRBV4-2 combines with J gene TRBJ2-3; TRBD2 matches 7 bases. CDR3 length: 14 amino acids. V lost 4 bases and J lost 6; bases outside the gene matches: 7. Germline lookup yields CDR1 LGHNA and CDR2 YNFKEQ. CDR3 bases: TGTGCCAGCAGCCCCGCGAACGGGAGGGATACGCAGTATTTT. Protein: CASSPANGRDTQYF.